A single sample gave rise to the 9 T cell receptor beta chains below, sequenced in a study of early T cells in non-severe SARS-CoV-2 infection. TCRdb re-called the 5' RACE reads through MiXCR, storing one row per CDR3 protein. Of 75,000 to 90,000 distinct CDR3 sequences in the sample, 10% were seen once. The source was whole blood, collected at baseline. The receptors derive from an adult who was a healthcare worker with PCR-confirmed SARS-CoV-2 infection or an uninfected control (not recorded which).

This clonotype was counted only a few times. The rearrangement links TRBV4-2 to TRBJ2-5, with D unclear. Trimming stripped 0 bases from V and 1 base from J, with 9 bases between. Germline CDR1 is LGHNA and CDR2 is YNFKEQ. This CDR3 has 15 residues. CDR3 residues: CASSQDPGTQETQYF. The DNA for the CDR3 is TGTGCCAGCAGCCAAGATCCCGGCACCCAAGAGACCCAGTACTTC.

The CDR3 nucleotides read TGCAGTGCCCCAGATCCCCTAGCGGGAGTAAACGAGCAGTACTTC. This encodes CSAPDPLAGVNEQYF. The chain uses TRBV20-1 and TRBJ2-7; TRBD2 matches at 10 bases. Per germline, CDR1 DFQATT and CDR2 SNEGSKA (reference sequence). The CDR3 runs to 15 residues. V lost 6 bases to trimming and J lost 5 bases; unmatched junction nucleotides: 13.

This clonotype was observed many times. The V and J genes are TRBV7-2 and TRBJ2-5; D uncertain. CDR1 SGHTA and CDR2 FQGNSA come from the germline V gene. This CDR3 is 13 amino acids long. Trimming took off 1 base at V and 1 base at J, with 4 bases between the two ends. DNA of the CDR3: TGTGCCAGCAGCTTAGGGAGCCAAGAGACCCAGTACTTC. Residues: CASSLGSQETQYF. Complete variable domain (other parts from reference TRBV7-2 and TRBJ2-5): GAGVSQSPSNKVTEKGKDVELRCDPISGHTALYWYRQSLGQGLEFLIYFQGNSAPDKSGLPSDRFSAERTGGSVSTLTIQRTQQEDSAVYLCASSLGSQETQYFGPGTRLLVL.

A few counts support this clonotype. This chain's CDR3 is CASSLDGHYNEQFF. The CDR3, as DNA: TGCGCCAGCAGCTTGGACGGGCACTACAATGAGCAGTTCTTC. The chain recombines TRBV5-1 with TRBJ2-1; D is uncertain. Germline V gives CDR1 SGHRS, CDR2 YFSETQ. The CDR3 contains 14 residues. V dropped 0 bases and J dropped 3 bases, with 7 bases sitting between them.

This clonotype was recorded a few times. The V and J genes are TRBV6-2 or TRBV6-3 and TRBJ2-5; tentatively, D is TRBD2 (5 bases). Germline V CDR1 and CDR2: MNHEY, SVGEGT. The CDR3 is 16 amino acids. V lost 0 bases, J lost 2 bases, and 13 bases lay in between. The CDR3 bases are TGTGCCAGCAGTTACTCCCTACCGGGAACTCAAGAGACCCAGTACTTC. Amino acids: CASSYSLPGTQETQYF.

This clonotype was seen only a few times. The V gene is TRBV3-1, the J gene TRBJ2-3; D is uncertain. Deletions cut 0 bases from V and 6 bases from J, with 10 bases between. The CDR3 has 14 residues. Germline loops: CDR1 LGHDT, CDR2 YNNKEL (reference sequence). The CDR3 nucleotides read TGTGCCAGCAGCCAAGATTTGAGCGTGGATACGCAGTATTTT. This encodes CASSQDLSVDTQYF.

The chain couples TRBV27 to TRBJ2-7, with 9 positions matching TRBD1. The CDR3 loop spans 14 amino acids. Looked up from germline, CDR1 is MNHEY and CDR2 is SMNVEV (reference sequence). The ends lost 5 bases at V and 4 bases at J; junction bases unmatched: 6. CDR3 DNA sequence: TGTGCCAGCAGTACCCGGGACAGGGTGTACGAGCAGTACTTC. This codes for CASSTRDRVYEQYF.

The rearrangement uses TRBV10-3 and TRBJ2-1; 10 bases are shared with TRBD2. The length of the CDR3 is 19 residues. The ends lost 1 base at V and 0 bases at J; junction bases unmatched: 9. Looked up from germline, CDR1 is ENHRY and CDR2 is SYGVKD. The CDR3 spells CAISEFPTLAGGSYNEQFF. In nucleotides, the CDR3 is TGTGCCATCAGTGAGTTCCCAACCTTAGCGGGAGGCTCCTACAATGAGCAGTTCTTC.

The gene calls are TRBV2 and TRBJ2-3, with 8 bases matching TRBD2. The J segment lost 4 bases and the V segment lost 5 bases, leaving 8 bases of the junction unmatched. CDR3 size: 15 residues. CDR1 SNHLY and CDR2 FYNNEI come from the germline V gene. In nucleotides, the CDR3 is TGTGCCAGCAGTATGCAAACTAGCGGATCAGATACGCAGTATTTT. It codes for CASSMQTSGSDTQYF. Full variable domain (outside the CDR3, taken from reference TRBV2 and TRBJ2-3): EPEVTQTPSHQVTQMGQEVILRCVPISNHLYFYWYRQILGQKVEFLVSFYNNEISEKSEIFDDQFSVERPDGSNFTLKIRSTKLEDSAMYFCASSMQTSGSDTQYFGPGTRLTVL.